This is a list of T cell receptor beta chains from one sample in a study of cytomegalovirus exposure and HLA in healthy donors. Assay: immunoSEQ multiplex PCR; the TCRdb copy retains only in-frame clones and omits some. Among approximately 60,000 clones listed, under 95% were seen once. Sequenced: PBMCs. The receptors derive from a woman aged 18-29 years in good health and CMV-seronegative. The CDR3 runs from the conserved cysteine through the conserved F or W. The D gene is left open where the match is weak. A clone size is listed for some rows: how often the clone was seen (once, few, many), or a class if it is expanded.

d_gene,abundance,j_gene,v_gene,CDR3nt,CDR3aa
-,-,TRBJ2-5,TRBV27,TGTGCCAGCAGCCCCTACAGGGAAAGGGAGACCCAGTACTTC,CASSPYRERETQYF
TRBD1,-,TRBJ2-1,TRBV27,TGTGCCAGCACGGGACAGGGGGCCGGTGAGCAGTTCTTC,CASTGQGAGEQFF
TRBD1,-,TRBJ2-7,TRBV27,TGTGCCAGCAGTTTAGGGCAGGGGGTTATATACGAGCAGTACTTC,CASSLGQGVIYEQYF
-,-,TRBJ1-3,TRBV28,TGTGCCAGCAACAGGGAGAGCTCTGGAAACACCATATATTTT,CASNRESSGNTIYF
-,-,TRBJ2-7,TRBV29-1,TGCAGCGTTAAGGGGGCCTACGAGCAGTACTTC,CSVKGAYEQYF
-,-,TRBJ2-7,TRBV5-5,TGTGCCAGCAGCTCGAACCCTCCGGGTGGAGCAACTACGTCCTACGAGCAGTACTTC,CASSSNPPGGATTSYEQYF
-,once,TRBJ1-1,TRBV5-1,TGCGCCAGCAGCTTGGCCCAGGGGTTAGTGGCTGAAGCTTTCTTT,CASSLAQGLVAEAFF
-,-,TRBJ2-7,TRBV28,TGTGCCAGCAGTTTATACCAGGGTGCGGGGCTCTCCTACGAGCAGTACTTC,CASSLYQGAGLSYEQYF
-,-,TRBJ2-2,TRBV11-3,TGTGCCAGCAGCTTAGGTGCGGGGTTGGGCACCGGGGAGCTGTTTTTT,CASSLGAGLGTGELFF
-,-,TRBJ2-7,TRBV13,TGTGCCAGCAGCTTAGTACAGGGCTCCGAGCAGTACTTC,CASSLVQGSEQYF
-,once,TRBJ2-3,TRBV5-4,TGTGCCAGCAGTTGGGGTCGTGGGGGCACGGATACGCAGTATTTT,CASSWGRGGTDTQYF
-,-,TRBJ1-5,TRBV10-2,TGCGCCAGCAGGACAGCCGATAGCAATCAGCCCCAGCATTTT,CASRTADSNQPQHF
-,few,TRBJ1-5,TRBV27,TGTGCCAGCAGTTTCGACAGGAATGCTGCTCAGCATTTT,CASSFDRNAAQHF
TRBD1,once,TRBJ1-4,TRBV27,TGTGCCAGCTCGGGACAGGGTCAGAGAAAACTGTTTTTT,CASSGQGQRKLFF
-,-,TRBJ1-2,TRBV9,TGTGCCAGCAGCGTAGGAGGGGGGGACTATGGCTACACCTTC,CASSVGGGDYGYTF
-,-,TRBJ2-3,TRBV6-4,TGTGCCAGCAGTCTCGAGGGGGGGGTCACAGATACGCAGTATTTT,CASSLEGGVTDTQYF
TRBD1,-,TRBJ1-6,TRBV5-1,TGCGCCAGCAGCTTGGATCCAGGGGGCGCGGATAATTCACCCCTCCACTTT,CASSLDPGGADNSPLHF
-,-,TRBJ1-1,TRBV29-1,TGCAGCGTCGAAGTTAGCGGGGACACTGAAGCTTTCTTT,CSVEVSGDTEAFF
-,once,TRBJ2-3,TRBV9,TGTGCCAGCAGCGTAGGATCCCATAGTTCAGATACGCAGTATTTT,CASSVGSHSSDTQYF
TRBD1,-,TRBJ2-5,TRBV28,TGTGCCAGCAGTTCGGGACAGGGGCGAGAGACCCAGTACTTC,CASSSGQGRETQYF
-,-,TRBJ2-7,TRBV7-9,TGTGCCAGCAGCCCACAGGATATCTACGAGCAGTACTTC,CASSPQDIYEQYF
-,-,TRBJ2-3,TRBV6-1,TGTGCCAGCAGTGAAGGTTTAGGGGCTGCGTATTTT,CASSEGLGAAYF
TRBD1,once,TRBJ2-5,TRBV6-5,TGTGCCAGCAGTTACTCGCAAACAGGGGCCCAAGAGACCCAGTACTTC,CASSYSQTGAQETQYF
-,-,TRBJ1-4,TRBV7-9,TGTGCCAGCAGCTATGCGGGGGTTGAAAAACTGTTTTTT,CASSYAGVEKLFF
TRBD1,-,TRBJ2-7,TRBV11-2,TGTGCCAGCAGCCAAGTCCCGGGACAGGGGTCCGCCTCCTACGAGCAGTACTTC,CASSQVPGQGSASYEQYF
-,once,TRBJ2-6,TRBV2,TGTGCCAGCTCGGGCGGGTTCTCTGGGGCCAACGTCCTGACTTTC,CASSGGFSGANVLTF
TRBD1,-,TRBJ1-2,TRBV28,TGTGCCAGCAGTTACAGGGGGCGAAATGGCTACACCTTC,CASSYRGRNGYTF
-,-,TRBJ2-2,TRBV9,TGTGCCAGCAGCGAGGCTAGGGGGGGGCCGTACACCGGGGAGCTGTTTTTT,CASSEARGGPYTGELFF
-,-,TRBJ1-1,TRBV9,TGTGCCAGCAGCCCAGACTTGAACACTGAAGCTTTCTTT,CASSPDLNTEAFF
TRBD2,-,TRBJ2-3,TRBV7-9,TGTGCCAGCACCGTCGCTAGCGGGATGGGGGCTAATACGCAGTATTTT,CASTVASGMGANTQYF
TRBD2,-,TRBJ2-3,TRBV7-8,TGTGCCAGCAGCTTAGTTCTAGCGGGGGGCCGGGTTACGCAGTATTTT,CASSLVLAGGRVTQYF
TRBD1,-,TRBJ2-1,TRBV27,TGTGCCAGCAGTTTCTACAGGGGTTACAATGAGCAGTTCTTC,CASSFYRGYNEQFF
-,-,TRBJ2-7,TRBV12-2,TGTGCAAGTCGCTTAGAACCAGGGGGAGCCTACGAGCAGTACTTC,CASRLEPGGAYEQYF
TRBD1,-,TRBJ1-2,TRBV18,TGTGCCAGCTCACCACCGGGGACAGCGAACTATGGCTACACCTTC,CASSPPGTANYGYTF
-,once,TRBJ1-1,TRBV10-1,TGCGCCAGCAGTGAGTCGGAGTTTCCAGCTTTCTTT,CASSESEFPAFF
-,few,TRBJ1-2,TRBV19,TGTGCCAGTAGTACTTGGACTCTCGCCCCTAACTATGGCTACACCTTC,CASSTWTLAPNYGYTF
-,few,TRBJ2-7,TRBV2,TGTGCCAGCAGTGAACAGGGAAGGTCCTACGAGCAGTACTTC,CASSEQGRSYEQYF
TRBD2,-,TRBJ2-7,TRBV29-1,TGCAGCGTTGAGGTGCCAGACCCTAGCGGGGGTACCTACGAGCAGTACTTC,CSVEVPDPSGGTYEQYF
TRBD1,-,TRBJ1-1,TRBV7-2,TGTGCCAGCAGCTTCCACCGTTCAGGGGGAGGAACTGAAGCTTTCTTT,CASSFHRSGGGTEAFF
-,-,TRBJ2-3,TRBV11-3,TGTGCCAGCAGCTTAGGGCGGGGCACAGATACGCAGTATTTT,CASSLGRGTDTQYF
TRBD1,once,TRBJ1-2,TRBV6-5,TGTGCCAGCAGGAAGACAGGGGTCTCCTATGGCTACACCTTC,CASRKTGVSYGYTF
-,-,TRBJ1-4,TRBV5-5,TGTGCCAGCAGCTCTAACAGGAGAAGAAATGAAAAACTGTTTTTT,CASSSNRRRNEKLFF
-,few,TRBJ2-7,TRBV4-2,TGTGCCAGCAGCCAAGAAACGGAGGTCCACGAGCAGTACTTC,CASSQETEVHEQYF
TRBD1,-,TRBJ1-2,TRBV6-5,TGTGCCAGCAGGGGCGACAGGGCTGATGGCTACACCTTC,CASRGDRADGYTF
-,-,TRBJ2-7,TRBV6-5,TGTGCCAGCAGTTACTCCGGGGGTTTAGGTTTCGAGCAGTACTTC,CASSYSGGLGFEQYF
-,-,TRBJ1-2,TRBV5-1,TGCGCCAGCAGCTTGGACACGACAAACTATGGCTACACCTTC,CASSLDTTNYGYTF
-,-,TRBJ2-7,TRBV12-5,TGTGCTAGTGGTTTGGGTCCCCTACAGGTTTCCCGCCACGAGCAGTACTTC,CASGLGPLQVSRHEQYF
-,-,TRBJ1-3,TRBV6-5,TGTGCCAGCAGTTACTCGAAGCGAGGGCCTGGAAACACCATATATTTT,CASSYSKRGPGNTIYF
TRBD2,-,TRBJ2-3,TRBV6-4,TGTGCCAGCAGTGCATCTAGCGGGGGCCCCACAGATACGCAGTATTTT,CASSASSGGPTDTQYF
TRBD1,-,TRBJ1-6,TRBV19,TGTGCCAGTAAAGAGGACAGGCTATATTCACCCCTCCACTTT,CASKEDRLYSPLHF
-,-,TRBJ1-1,TRBV6-6,TGTGCCAGCAGCAAACGTACGGGACACTTCCATGAAGCTTTCTTT,CASSKRTGHFHEAFF
TRBD2,-,TRBJ2-5,TRBV11-2,TGTGCCAGCAGCTACGGGGGGGGAGGAGGCCAAGAGACCCAGTACTTC,CASSYGGGGGQETQYF
TRBD1,-,TRBJ1-1,TRBV5-4,TGTGCCAGCAGCGCCGGGACAGAGAGTAACACTGAAGCTTTCTTT,CASSAGTESNTEAFF
-,-,TRBJ2-1,TRBV4-2,TGTGCCAGCAGCCAACAGGAACCCTACAATGAGCAGTTCTTC,CASSQQEPYNEQFF
TRBD1,-,TRBJ2-3,TRBV7-9,TGTGCCAGCAGCCCAGAGGGACAGGGGGGCTGGGATACGCAGTATTTT,CASSPEGQGGWDTQYF
-,-,TRBJ2-7,TRBV27,TGTGCCAGCAGTCGACAGGGCCTGGGAGGCGAGCAGTACTTC,CASSRQGLGGEQYF
TRBD2,once,TRBJ2-3,TRBV6-1,TGTGCCAGCACCGATTTAGCGGGGGGCTCGGATACGCAGTATTTT,CASTDLAGGSDTQYF